This is a list of T cell receptor beta chains from one sample in a study of Graves' ophthalmopathy and Graves' hyperthyroidism. In TCRdb, the multiplex PCR reads were re-called with MiXCR into one record per CDR3 protein. The table lists about 240,000 distinct CDR3 sequences, about 46% of them singletons. What was sequenced was peripheral blood. The receptors shown here come from an adult man with Graves' ophthalmopathy. Both conserved end residues are part of each CDR3. The order of the fields is V gene, D gene, J gene, clone size, CDR3 protein, CDR3 DNA. The D gene is left open where the match is weak. The listing skips clone size in some rows; elsewhere it reads once, few, many or a size class.

TRBV7-8	NA	TRBJ1-2	few	CASSLGRRDYGYTF	TGTGCCAGCAGTTTAGGGAGACGTGACTATGGCTACACCTTC
TRBV10-3	NA	TRBJ2-2	few	CAIRDPNTGELFF	TGTGCCATCCGGGACCCAAACACCGGGGAGCTGTTTTTT
TRBV7-6	NA	TRBJ1-2	few	CASSLLLGANYGYTF	TGTGCCAGCAGCTTATTATTGGGGGCTAACTATGGCTACACCTTC
TRBV9	NA	TRBJ1-6	few	CASSQERGSPLHF	TGTGCCAGCAGCCAAGAGCGGGGTTCACCCCTCCACTTT
TRBV13	NA	TRBJ2-7	few	CASSSSAYEQYF	TGTGCCAGCAGCTCCTCCGCCTACGAGCAGTACTTC
TRBV2	NA	TRBJ1-5	NA	CASSEALGQVNQPQHF	TGTGCCAGCAGTGAAGCTCTAGGGCAGGTTAATCAGCCCCAGCATTTT
TRBV10-3	NA	TRBJ2-7	NA	CASALGGSSYEQYF	TGTGCCAGCGCCCTAGGTGGGAGCTCCTACGAGCAGTACTTC
TRBV29-1	TRBD1	TRBJ2-7	few	CSVGQGGTYEQYF	TGCAGCGTCGGACAGGGGGGGACCTACGAGCAGTACTTC
TRBV7-6	NA	TRBJ1-1	once	CASSLEGRTVWDGTEAFF	TGTGCCAGCAGCTTGGAGGGCAGGACTGTTTGGGACGGCACTGAAGCTTTCTTT
TRBV7-9	NA	TRBJ2-5	NA	CASSLVFQSEETQYF	TGTGCCAGCAGCTTAGTATTCCAGAGCGAGGAGACCCAGTACTTC
TRBV12-3/TRBV12-4	NA	TRBJ1-1	NA	CASLPARVGNTEAFF	TGTGCCAGCCTCCCCGCGAGGGTGGGTAACACTGAAGCTTTCTTT
TRBV19	NA	TRBJ1-1	few	CASTIGTSLNTEAFF	TGTGCCAGTACCATAGGTACCTCTCTGAACACTGAAGCTTTCTTT
TRBV29-1	NA	TRBJ1-5	NA	CSVSWSSNQPQHF	TGCAGCGTTAGCTGGAGTAGCAATCAGCCCCAGCATTTT
TRBV10-3	NA	TRBJ2-6	many	CAITQGSGANVLTF	TGTGCCATCACCCAAGGATCTGGGGCCAACGTCCTGACTTTC
TRBV12-3/TRBV12-4	NA	TRBJ1-5	few	CASSLLGQPQHF	TGTGCCAGCAGCCTCCTTGGTCAGCCCCAGCATTTT
TRBV2	NA	TRBJ1-2	NA	CASSVTGPYGYTF	TGTGCCAGCAGCGTTACAGGCCCCTATGGCTACACCTTC
TRBV12-3/TRBV12-4	TRBD1	TRBJ1-2	NA	CASGQTGVGRGYTF	TGTGCTAGTGGTCAGACAGGGGTTGGTAGAGGCTACACCTTC